A selection of T cell receptor beta chains follows, all from one sample in a study of cytomegalovirus exposure and HLA in healthy donors. Only in-frame clones appear in the TCRdb table, and some are missing; sequencing was by immunoSEQ multiplex PCR. This sample has 100,000 or so clones; 60% to 80% occur once, and the top ten carry 2.6%. Sequenced sample: PBMCs. These receptor sequences come from a man in his fifties in good health and CMV-seropositive. CDR3s include the opening cysteine and the closing phenylalanine or tryptophan. Fields, in order: clone size, V gene, D gene, J gene, CDR3 DNA, CDR3 protein. The D gene is left open where the match is weak. For some rows the clone size is stated as once, few or many, or as a class when expanded; others skip it.

.	TRBV7-2	.	TRBJ2-5	TGTGCCAGCAGCGTAAACGGGGGTGGAGAGACCCAGTACTTC	CASSVNGGGETQYF
few	TRBV9	.	TRBJ2-7	TGTGCCAGCAGCACCTGGCCCCGCTCCTACGAGCAGTACTTC	CASSTWPRSYEQYF
.	TRBV9	TRBD2	TRBJ2-7	TGTGCCAGCAGCCCCCGAGCGGGGGCCGCCTACGAGCAGTACTTC	CASSPRAGAAYEQYF
.	TRBV5-4	TRBD2	TRBJ2-3	TGTGCCAGCACCTCTCCGGGACTAGCGGAAGATACGCAGTATTTT	CASTSPGLAEDTQYF
.	TRBV7-3	TRBD2	TRBJ2-3	TGTGCCAGCAGCTTGCAGACTAGCAGCCACACAGATACGCAGTATTTT	CASSLQTSSHTDTQYF
medium-sized	TRBV27	.	TRBJ2-1	TGTGCCGCCAGTGGGGGGGCGGGGTACAATGAGCAGTTCTTC	CAASGGAGYNEQFF
few	TRBV5-8	TRBD2	TRBJ2-1	TGTGCCAGCAGCTTTAGGACTAGCGGGAGGGCTCCGTTTGGGTTCTTC	CASSFRTSGRAPFGFF
.	TRBV7-3	TRBD1	TRBJ2-1	TGTGCCAGCAGCACCGGGACAAGGGGGCTGAGGGAGCAGTTCTTC	CASSTGTRGLREQFF
.	TRBV29-1	.	TRBJ2-3	TGCAGCGTTTTATCGGGGGATCCGCCAGATACGCAGTATTTT	CSVLSGDPPDTQYF
.	TRBV27	.	TRBJ2-3	TGTGCCAGCAGTATCCGGACACCACGCTGGGATACGCAGTATTTT	CASSIRTPRWDTQYF
.	TRBV6-6	.	TRBJ1-2	TGTGCCAGCTTTCACCGGGGGGACTATGGCTACACCTTC	CASFHRGDYGYTF
few	TRBV15	TRBD1	TRBJ2-5	TGTGCCACCAGCCGTCCTTCAGGGGACAGAACCCAGTACTTC	CATSRPSGDRTQYF
.	TRBV27	.	TRBJ2-5	TGTGCCAGCACTAGTCTAACAGGGCAAGAGACCCAGTACTTC	CASTSLTGQETQYF
.	TRBV7-3	.	TRBJ2-1	TGTGCCAGCAGCTTAAAGTCGTTCGGGAAGGGTAGGAGCTCCTACAATGAGCAGTTCTTC	CASSLKSFGKGRSSYNEQFF
.	TRBV2	TRBD1	TRBJ1-5	TGTGCCAGCAGTTTCGGACAGGGGGCTCAGCCCCAGCATTTT	CASSFGQGAQPQHF
.	TRBV19	.	TRBJ2-1	TGTGCCAGTAGTATGAGGTCCCCCCAGCAGTTCTTC	CASSMRSPQQFF
.	TRBV15	.	TRBJ1-5	TGTGCCACCAGCACGTCAGGGAATCAGCCCCAGCATTTT	CATSTSGNQPQHF
.	TRBV6-6	.	TRBJ2-2	TGTGCCAGCAGAACGCACGAGGGGGGGGACACCGGGGAGCTGTTTTTT	CASRTHEGGDTGELFF
.	TRBV29-1	TRBD1	TRBJ1-2	TGCAGCGTTACACAGGGGATAAACTATGGCTACACCTTC	CSVTQGINYGYTF
few	TRBV5-1	TRBD1	TRBJ1-2	TGCGCCAGCAGCTTGACGGCGTCGGGACAGGGATTCACCTTC	CASSLTASGQGFTF
few	TRBV6-1	TRBD1	TRBJ1-5	TGTGCCAGCGGACGGACAGGTTTTAATCAGCCCCAGCATTTT	CASGRTGFNQPQHF
.	TRBV5-8	.	TRBJ2-3	TGTGCCAGCAGCTTGTGGCGGTCTACGCAGTATTTT	CASSLWRSTQYF
.	TRBV13	TRBD1	TRBJ2-7	TGTGCCAGCAGCCCCAGCGGACAGGGGGCCCACGAGCAGTACTTC	CASSPSGQGAHEQYF
.	TRBV5-1	TRBD1	TRBJ2-3	TGCGCCAGCAGCAATGGACAGGTCTCTGATACGCAGTATTTT	CASSNGQVSDTQYF
.	TRBV19	TRBD1	TRBJ2-7	TGTGCCACCTTGGGACAGGGGGCTTACGAGCAGTACTTC	CATLGQGAYEQYF
.	TRBV5-1	.	TRBJ1-2	TGCGCCAGCAGCCCCGGCGCCGTCAGGGCTAGCTATGGCTACACCTTC	CASSPGAVRASYGYTF
.	TRBV10-3	.	TRBJ2-7	TGTGCCATCAGTGACCGAGCCTACGAGCAGTACTTC	CAISDRAYEQYF
.	TRBV25-1	.	TRBJ2-2	TGTGCCAGCAGTGTCCGTACAGGGTTGGGGGCACTCACCGGGGAGCTGTTTTTT	CASSVRTGLGALTGELFF
.	TRBV5-1	.	TRBJ2-5	TGCGCCAGCTCATCCCAGGCCCAAGAGACCCAGTACTTC	CASSSQAQETQYF
.	TRBV5-1	TRBD2	TRBJ2-1	TGCGCCAGCAGCGCCAATAGCGGGGGCTCCTACAATGAGCAGTTCTTC	CASSANSGGSYNEQFF
.	TRBV18	.	TRBJ1-5	TGTGCCAGCTCCAGCGGAGGTGGCAATCAGCCCCAGCATTTT	CASSSGGGNQPQHF
.	TRBV6-5	TRBD1	TRBJ1-5	TGTGCCAGCCAACCAGCGACAGGGAGCAATCAGCCCCAGCATTTT	CASQPATGSNQPQHF
.	TRBV5-1	.	TRBJ2-2	TGCGCCAGCAGCTTGGGAGGGAGTGGCACCGGGGAGCTGTTTTTT	CASSLGGSGTGELFF
.	TRBV6-5	.	TRBJ1-5	TGTGCCAGCAGTTACTCAGCCGGGGGTAGCAATCAGCCCCAGCATTTT	CASSYSAGGSNQPQHF
.	TRBV29-1	TRBD1	TRBJ2-5	TGCAGCGTCGATTTGACAGGGGCTGGTGAGACCCAGTACTTC	CSVDLTGAGETQYF
.	TRBV19	.	TRBJ1-5	TGTGCCAGTAGTAGAGGCAGGGTAAGCAATCAGCCCCAGCATTTT	CASSRGRVSNQPQHF